The 27 T cell receptor beta chains presented below share a single source sample, sequenced in a study of blood T cell repertoires in COVID-19. Here immunoSEQ multiplex PCR was the method, and the copy in TCRdb shows in-frame clones only, minus some. The data contain more than 250,000 clones, over 75% of them singletons. Source material: peripheral blood. Receptor source: a man aged 50 to 60 with active or convalescent COVID-19.

V and J are TRBV18 and TRBJ2-3; D is perhaps TRBD1 (6 bases). The germline V gene has CDR1 KGHSH and CDR2 LQKENI. The CDR3 is 15 amino acids. The V end was cut by 2 bases, the J end by 3 bases, with 12 bases between. In DNA form, the CDR3 reads TGTGCCAGCTCACCAGCCAGGGGCTTAACAGATACGCAGTATTTT. Its translation is CASSPARGLTDTQYF.

The sample holds one count of this clone. The junction differs from germline at one of its ends, possibly a read error. This chain links TRBV5-4 with TRBJ2-1; possible D gene TRBD2, 6 bases. The CDR3 is made up of 15 amino acids. Per germline, CDR1 SGHNT and CDR2 YYREEE (reference sequence). CDR3 sequence reads: CASSFPGTLYHEQFF. CDR3 nucleotides: TGTGCCAGCAGCTTCCCCGGGACTCTCTACCATGAGCAGTTCTTC. Full variable domain (rest looked up from reference TRBV5-4 and TRBJ2-1): ETGVTQSPTHLIKTRGQQVTLRCSSQSGHNTVSWYQQALGQGPQFIFQYYREEENGRGNFPPRFSGLQFPNYSSELNVNALELDDSALYLCASSFPGTLYHEQFFGPGTRLTVL.

This clone was observed a few times. This chain uses TRBV2 with TRBJ1-4; D gene ambiguous. Trimming left V 8 bases short and J 6 bases short, with 16 bases between. The germline V gene has CDR1 SNHLY and CDR2 FYNNEI. The CDR3 has 14 residues. CDR3 amino acids: CASRVSEGDEKLFF. CDR3 in DNA: TGTGCCAGCCGAGTCTCGGAGGGTGATGAAAAACTGTTTTTT.

CDR3 sequence (DNA): TGTGCTAGTGGTCATCCGGCCGGGGAAGCTTTCTTT. Protein product: CASGHPAGEAFF. V and J are TRBV12-5 and TRBJ1-1; unclear D gene. The V gene lost 5 bases and the J gene lost 8 bases, with 12 bases spanning the gap. The CDR3 is 12 amino acids. The germline CDR1 and CDR2 sequences are LGHNT and FRNRAP.

The CDR3 DNA is TGTGCCAGCAGCCAAGGTTTGGGGGGAGGTGGCAAAAACATTCAGTACTTC. Translating gives CASSQGLGGGGKNIQYF. The gene calls are TRBV4-2 and TRBJ2-4, with D tentatively TRBD2 (6 bases). V was pared by 1 base and J by 3 bases, with 16 bases between. CDR1 is LGHNA and CDR2 is YNFKEQ in the germline V gene. The length of the CDR3 is 17 residues.

This chain uses TRBV12-3 or TRBV12-4 with TRBJ2-1; TRBD2 matches at 7 bases. With V trimmed by 5 bases and J by 10 bases, 2 bases remained unmatched. The CDR3 contains 11 residues. The CDR3 reads CASSRAGEQFF. Here the CDR3 DNA reads TGTGCCAGCAGTAGAGCGGGGGAGCAGTTCTTC.

The chain links TRBV2 to TRBJ2-1; TRBD1 matches 9 bases. CDR3 length: 13 residues. CDR1 is SNHLY, CDR2 FYNNEI, per germline. Trimming at V came to 4 bases and at J to 9 bases, leaving 4 bases not matched to a gene. The CDR3 DNA sequence: TGTGCCAGCAGTGGACGACAGGGGGGTGAGCAGTTCTTC. Encoded protein: CASSGRQGGEQFF.

This chain connects TRBV7-9 to TRBJ2-7; 14 positions agree with TRBD2. After removal of 4 bases from V and 2 bases from J, the junction contained 1 base not matched to a gene. The length of the CDR3 is 15 residues. Germline assignment: CDR1 SEHNR and CDR2 FQNEAQ (reference sequence). As DNA, the CDR3 is TGTGCCAGCAGCTCGGGACTAGCGGGGGCCTACGAGCAGTACTTC. Encoded protein: CASSSGLAGAYEQYF. The full variable domain, its missing parts supplied by reference TRBV7-9 and TRBJ2-7, is DTGVSQNPRHKITKRGQNVTFRCDPISEHNRLYWYRQTLGQGPEFLTYFQNEAQLEKSRLLSDRFSAERPKGSFSTLEIQRTEQGDSAMYLCASSSGLAGAYEQYFGPGTRLTVT.

The chain is built from TRBV14 and TRBJ1-5; 8 bases line up with TRBD1. The CDR3 runs to 17 residues. J lost 3 bases, V lost 1 base, and 8 bases had no gene match. Germline V lookup: CDR1 SGHDN, CDR2 FVKESK. CDR3 region: CASSQGHRGFDNQPQHF. DNA for the CDR3: TGTGCCAGCAGCCAAGGTCACAGGGGGTTTGACAATCAGCCCCAGCATTTT.

The rearrangement joins TRBV7-2 to TRBJ1-4; 7 bases fit TRBD1. Germline V gene lookup returns CDR1 SGHTA and CDR2 FQGNSA. The CDR3 totals 17 residues. With V trimmed by 5 bases and J by 3 bases, 12 bases remained unmatched. CDR3 sequence reads: CASSLVGQTGANEKLFF. The CDR3 DNA sequence: TGTGCCAGCAGCCTAGTGGGACAGACGGGGGCTAATGAAAAACTGTTTTTT.

The rearrangement joins TRBV5-1 to TRBJ1-4; 7 nucleotides line up with TRBD1. From germline, CDR1 is SGHRS and CDR2 YFSETQ. V dropped 0 bases and J dropped 6; count of bases not matched to a gene: 11. The CDR3 runs 17 residues. Written as DNA, the CDR3 is TGCGCCAGCAGCTTGGGACAGGGCCGCCCTGCGTATGAAAAACTGTTTTTT. It translates to CASSLGQGRPAYEKLFF.

This chain uses TRBV3-1 (or the pseudogene TRBV3-2) with TRBJ2-5, with a weak D call TRBD2 (7 bases). Trimming removed 1 base from V and 5 bases from J, with 14 bases in between. CDR1 is LGHDT and CDR2 is YNNKEL in the germline V gene (reference sequence). This CDR3 is built from 15 residues. CDR3 bases: TGTGCCAGCAGCCAAGTCGGGGGGCGCCCGGAGACCCAGTACTTC. It codes for CASSQVGGRPETQYF.

V and J are TRBV6-5 and TRBJ1-5; D might be TRBD1 (5 bases). This CDR3 is built from 15 residues. Germline lookup yields CDR1 MNHEY and CDR2 SVGAGI. The V end lost 6 bases, the J end lost 8 bases, and 20 bases lay between the germline ends. CDR3 DNA: TGTGCCAGCAGCGAGGCCGGGACTCCCGGTGAGCCCCAGCATTTT. It encodes CASSEAGTPGEPQHF.

V is TRBV3-1 (or the pseudogene TRBV3-2) and J is TRBJ2-7; TRBD1 matches 7 bases. V trimming: 7 bases; J trimming: 6 bases; junction bases outside the gene matches: 9. There are 13 residues in the CDR3. Germline V gene sequence: CDR1 LGHDT, CDR2 YNNKEL (reference sequence). CDR3 protein: CASKQGPSGEQYF. CDR3 nucleotides: TGTGCCAGCAAACAGGGGCCGTCGGGCGAGCAGTACTTC.

The chain recombines TRBV5-6 with TRBJ2-7; TRBD2 matches at 12 bases. The CDR3 sequence is 14 residues long. CDR1 and CDR2 from the germline V gene are SGHDT and YYEEEE. With V trimmed by 0 bases and J by 5 bases, 0 bases remained unmatched. For the CDR3, the DNA is TGTGCCAGCAGCTTGGGACTAGCGGGAGACGAGCAGTACTTC. Amino acids: CASSLGLAGDEQYF.

The chain uses TRBV5-5 and TRBJ2-1, with 14 bases lining up with TRBD2. Germline V gives CDR1 SGHKS, CDR2 YYEKEE (reference sequence). CDR3 length equals 15 residues. Trimming at V came to 5 bases and at J to 7 bases, leaving 5 bases not matched to a gene. The CDR3 region has the DNA TGTGCCAGCAGTTCCGGGACTAGCGGGAGAAATGAGCAGTTCTTC. Its translation: CASSSGTSGRNEQFF. Full variable domain (missing parts from reference TRBV5-5 and TRBJ2-1): DAGVTQSPTHLIKTRGQQVTLRCSPISGHKSVSWYQQVLGQGPQFIFQYYEKEERGRGNFPDRFSARQFPNYSSELNVNALLLGDSALYLCASSSGTSGRNEQFFGPGTRLTVL.

The chain combines TRBV7-6 with TRBJ2-1; 8 nucleotides align to TRBD2. Trimming removed 0 bases from V and 2 bases from J; junction bases left unmatched: 6. The CDR3 spans 17 residues. Germline loops: CDR1 SGHVS, CDR2 FNYEAQ. The CDR3 protein is CASSLAPGLGTYNEQFF. CDR3 DNA sequence: TGTGCCAGCAGCTTAGCCCCGGGACTAGGTACCTACAATGAGCAGTTCTTC.

The chain links TRBV29-1 to TRBJ1-1, with D tentatively TRBD1 (5 bases). Germline CDR1 reads SQVTM; CDR2 reads ANQGSEA. Trimming took off 4 bases at V and 1 base at J, with 10 bases between the two ends. The CDR3 is 13 amino acids. CDR3 sequence reads: CSVGMTANTEAFF. DNA of the CDR3: TGCAGCGTTGGCATGACAGCGAACACTGAAGCTTTCTTT.

The table lists this clone with a few counts. J is TRBJ1-2 and V is TRBV30; D possibly corresponds to TRBD1 (5 bases). The CDR3 has 15 amino acids. Germline V lookup: CDR1 GTSNPN, CDR2 SVGIG (reference sequence). V lost 0 bases, J lost 4 bases, and 15 bases lay in between. DNA for the CDR3: TGTGCCTGGAGTGTACCCGACAGTTTTGTCTATGGCTACACCTTC. Translated, it gives CAWSVPDSFVYGYTF.

The chain links TRBV2 to TRBJ1-6; 8 nucleotides line up with TRBD1. Germline trimming cut 5 bases from V and 10 bases from J; bases unmatched to any gene: 16. Germline CDR1 is SNHLY and CDR2 is FYNNEI. The CDR3 runs 17 residues. The CDR3 DNA reads TGTGCCAGCAGTCAAAGGGCGCTGACAGGGGTTGGGTCACCCCTCCACTTT. Translated: CASSQRALTGVGSPLHF.

CDR3 nucleotides: TGTGCCAGCAGGGGGGACAGGGGGCACCATGGCTACACCTTC. Translated: CASRGDRGHHGYTF. The rearrangement uses TRBV28 and TRBJ1-2; 12 nucleotides line up with TRBD1. Germline CDR1 reads MDHEN; CDR2 reads SYDVKM. Losses at the gene ends were 6 bases for V and 6 bases for J; bases not matched to a gene: 5. CDR3 length: 14 amino acids.

This clone was seen once. The V gene is TRBV5-1, the J gene TRBJ2-5; 11 bases are a match to TRBD2. V was clipped by 2 bases and J by 4 bases; unmatched bases: 1. This CDR3 has 14 residues. Germline loops: CDR1 SGHRS, CDR2 YFSETQ. In DNA form, the CDR3 reads TGCGCCAGCAGCTTAGGACTAGCGGGAGAGACCCAGTACTTC. Its protein product is CASSLGLAGETQYF. Filled out from reference TRBV5-1 and TRBJ2-5, the complete variable domain reads KAGVTQTPRYLIKTRGQQVTLSCSPISGHRSVSWYQQTPGQGLQFLFEYFSETQRNKGNFPGRFSGRQFSNSRSEMNVSTLELGDSALYLCASSLGLAGETQYFGPGTRLLVL.

The rearrangement links TRBV3-1 (or the pseudogene TRBV3-2) to TRBJ2-7, with unresolved D. The CDR3 runs 12 residues. Between the trimmed V and J ends, which lost 3 bases and 5 bases, there was a span of 8 bases. The germline gives CDR1 LGHDT, CDR2 YNNKEL (reference sequence). The CDR3 loop is CASSQGIHEQYF. The CDR3 DNA reads as TGTGCCAGCAGCCAGGGCATCCACGAGCAGTACTTC.

The V call is TRBV20-1, the J call TRBJ2-7; TRBD2 agrees at 14 bases. CDR3 size: 15 residues. The V and J ends lost 3 bases and 3 bases, in that order; junction bases with no gene match: 4. The germline gives CDR1 DFQATT, CDR2 SNEGSKA (reference sequence). CDR3 in amino acids: CSASGTSGSGYEQYF. CDR3 coding DNA: TGCAGTGCTAGTGGGACTAGCGGGAGCGGCTACGAGCAGTACTTC.

The rearrangement links TRBV15 to TRBJ2-7; D remains unclear. Germline loops: CDR1 LNHNV, CDR2 YYDKDF (reference sequence). Trimming stripped 0 bases from V and 4 bases from J, with 7 bases between. This CDR3 has 13 amino acids. CDR3 coding DNA: TGTGCCACCAGCAGAGATCTCTCGTACGAGCAGTACTTC. Translating it yields CATSRDLSYEQYF.

The chain joins TRBV27 to TRBJ2-7; TRBD2 aligns across 12 bases. Germline CDR1 reads MNHEY; CDR2 reads SMNVEV (reference sequence). Trimming removed 6 bases from V and 6 bases from J; junction bases left unmatched: 6. The CDR3 is 14 amino acids. CDR3 in DNA: TGTGCCAGCAGGCCTAGCGGGAGGGCCGCCGAGCAGTACTTC. This encodes CASRPSGRAAEQYF.

The chain is built from TRBV6-5 and TRBJ1-2, with unresolved D. V was cut by 4 bases and J by 7 bases, with 16 bases left in between. CDR1 and CDR2 (germline): MNHEY, SVGAGI. The CDR3 runs to 14 residues. The CDR3, as DNA: TGTGCCAGCAGTTCTACGATTGGAGCATCTGGCTACACCTTC. Amino acid sequence: CASSSTIGASGYTF.